Listed here are 2 T cell receptor beta chains from one sample, sequenced in a study of blood T cell repertoires in COVID-19. Method: immunoSEQ multiplex PCR; TCRdb's copy keeps in-frame clones and lacks some. Of 190,000 or so clones listed, 85% to 90% are singletons. The specimen sequenced was peripheral blood. These receptors all come from a man between 35 and 55 years old with active or convalescent COVID-19.

The genes are TRBV27 and TRBJ2-1, with D possibly being TRBD2 (6 bases). V lost 4 bases to trimming and J lost 9 bases, with 22 bases between them. There are 16 residues in the CDR3. Germline CDR1 and CDR2: MNHEY and SMNVEV (reference sequence). The CDR3 bases are TGTGCCAGCAGTTGGACCGCCGTGGAGGGCCGGGGTGAGCAGTTCTTC. Encoded protein: CASSWTAVEGRGEQFF.

The chain uses TRBV29-1 and TRBJ1-1; D gene unclear. V gave up 2 bases and J gave up 2 bases, with 18 bases separating them. Germline V lookup: CDR1 SQVTM, CDR2 ANQGSEA. This CDR3 comprises 16 residues. CDR3 sequence: CSVESPDLSLNTEAFF. The CDR3 region has the DNA TGCAGCGTTGAATCCCCCGATCTGAGCCTTAACACTGAAGCTTTCTTT.